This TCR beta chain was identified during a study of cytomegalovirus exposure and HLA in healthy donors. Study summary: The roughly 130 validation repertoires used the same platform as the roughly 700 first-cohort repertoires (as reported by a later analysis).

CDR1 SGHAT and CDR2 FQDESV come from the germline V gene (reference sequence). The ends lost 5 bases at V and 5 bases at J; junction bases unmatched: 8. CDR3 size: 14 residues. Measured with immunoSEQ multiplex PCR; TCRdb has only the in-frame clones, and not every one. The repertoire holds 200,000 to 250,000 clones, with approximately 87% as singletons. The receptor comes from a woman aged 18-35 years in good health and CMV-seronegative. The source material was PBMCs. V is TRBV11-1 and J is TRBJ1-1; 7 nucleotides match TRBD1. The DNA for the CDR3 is TGTGCCAGCAGCAACCAGGGGGTTTGGACTGAAGCTTTCTTT. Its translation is CASSNQGVWTEAFF.